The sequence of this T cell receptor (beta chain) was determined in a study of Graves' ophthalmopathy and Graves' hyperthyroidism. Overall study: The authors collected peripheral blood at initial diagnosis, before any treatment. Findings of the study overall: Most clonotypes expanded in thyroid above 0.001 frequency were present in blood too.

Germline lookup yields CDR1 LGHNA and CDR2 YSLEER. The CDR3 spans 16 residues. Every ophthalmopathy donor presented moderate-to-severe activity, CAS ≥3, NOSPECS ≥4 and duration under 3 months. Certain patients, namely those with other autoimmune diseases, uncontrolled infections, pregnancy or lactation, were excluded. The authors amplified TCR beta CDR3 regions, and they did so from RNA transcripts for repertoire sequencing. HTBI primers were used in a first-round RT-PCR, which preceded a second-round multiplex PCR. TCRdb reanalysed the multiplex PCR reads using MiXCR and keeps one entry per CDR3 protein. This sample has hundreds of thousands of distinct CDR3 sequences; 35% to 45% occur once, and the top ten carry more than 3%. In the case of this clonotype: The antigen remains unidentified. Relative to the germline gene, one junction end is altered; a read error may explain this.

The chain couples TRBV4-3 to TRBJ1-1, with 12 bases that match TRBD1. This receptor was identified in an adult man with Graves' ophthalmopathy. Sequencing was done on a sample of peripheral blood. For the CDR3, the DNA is TGCGCCAGCAGCCAACGTGGGACAGGGGGCAACACTGAAGCTTCCTTT. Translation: CASSQRGTGGNTEASF.